Listed here is a single T cell receptor beta chain. Its antigen is as yet unknown. This sample was included in a study of beta chain features in type 1 diabetes. Study-level points and caveats: Any HLA-type effect on TCRB rearrangement remained unresolved here. Diminished insertions and augmented deletions at VDJ junctions characterized type 1 diabetes patients. In all four CD4+ subsets, TCRB CDR3 length was significantly, moderately reduced in type 1 diabetes. Whatever favoring of shorter templates PCR might show would apply equally to patients and controls.

What was sequenced were expressed TCRB transcripts, since all of the isolated RNA had been reverse transcribed. Assay: immunoSEQ multiplex PCR; the TCRdb copy retains only in-frame clones and omits some. The sample carries 350,000 to 400,000 clones, 10% to 15% recorded once. The CDR3 covers 18 residues. Germline values: CDR1 MGHRA, CDR2 YSYEKL. With 0 bases removed from V and 2 bases from J, the gap between germline ends came to 16 bases. The V gene is TRBV4-1, the J gene TRBJ1-4, with D hard to call. Sequences were obtained from naive CD4+ T cells from blood. This sequence was found in a young woman with type 1 diabetes. The CDR3 nucleotides are TGCGCCAGCAGCCAAGATAAACGTAGTAGTAAGACTAATGAAAAACTGTTTTTT. Encoded protein: CASSQDKRSSKTNEKLFF.